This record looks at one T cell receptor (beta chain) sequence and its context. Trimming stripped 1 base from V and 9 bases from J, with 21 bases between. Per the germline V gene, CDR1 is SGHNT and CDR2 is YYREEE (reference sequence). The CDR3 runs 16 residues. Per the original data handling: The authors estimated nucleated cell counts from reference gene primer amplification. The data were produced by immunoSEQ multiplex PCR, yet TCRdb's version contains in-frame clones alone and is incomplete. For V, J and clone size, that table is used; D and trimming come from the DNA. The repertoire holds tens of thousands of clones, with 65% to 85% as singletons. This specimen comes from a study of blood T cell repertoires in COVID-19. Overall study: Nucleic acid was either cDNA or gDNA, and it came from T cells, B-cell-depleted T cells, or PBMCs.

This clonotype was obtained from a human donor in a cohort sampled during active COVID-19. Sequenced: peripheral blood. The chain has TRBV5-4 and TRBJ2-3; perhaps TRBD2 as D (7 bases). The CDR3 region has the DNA TGTGCCAGCAGCTTGTGGGGAGGGGGGAGTAAAAGGACGCAGTATTTT. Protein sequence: CASSLWGGGSKRTQYF.